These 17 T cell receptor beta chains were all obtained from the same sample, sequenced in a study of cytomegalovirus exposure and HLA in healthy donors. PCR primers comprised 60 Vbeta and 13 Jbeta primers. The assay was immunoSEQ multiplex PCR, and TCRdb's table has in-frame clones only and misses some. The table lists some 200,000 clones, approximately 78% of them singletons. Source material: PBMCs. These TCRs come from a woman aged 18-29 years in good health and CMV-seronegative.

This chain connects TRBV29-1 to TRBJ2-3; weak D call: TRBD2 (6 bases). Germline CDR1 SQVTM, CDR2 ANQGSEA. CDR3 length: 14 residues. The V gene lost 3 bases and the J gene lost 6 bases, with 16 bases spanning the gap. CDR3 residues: CSVDGLAGSDTQYF. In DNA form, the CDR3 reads TGCAGCGTTGATGGCCTCGCGGGATCTGATACGCAGTATTTT.

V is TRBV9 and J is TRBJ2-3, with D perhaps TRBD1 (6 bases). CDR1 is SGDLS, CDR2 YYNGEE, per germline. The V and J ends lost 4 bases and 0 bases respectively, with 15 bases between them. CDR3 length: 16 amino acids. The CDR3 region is CASSLRGSLSTDTQYF. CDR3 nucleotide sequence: TGTGCCAGCAGCCTCAGGGGCTCCCTAAGCACAGATACGCAGTATTTT.

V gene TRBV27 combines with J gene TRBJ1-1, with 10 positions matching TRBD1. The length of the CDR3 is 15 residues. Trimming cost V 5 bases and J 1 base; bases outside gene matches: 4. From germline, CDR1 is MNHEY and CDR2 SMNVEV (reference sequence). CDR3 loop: CASSRQGAKNTEAFF. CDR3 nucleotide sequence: TGTGCCAGCAGTAGACAGGGGGCAAAGAACACTGAAGCTTTCTTT.

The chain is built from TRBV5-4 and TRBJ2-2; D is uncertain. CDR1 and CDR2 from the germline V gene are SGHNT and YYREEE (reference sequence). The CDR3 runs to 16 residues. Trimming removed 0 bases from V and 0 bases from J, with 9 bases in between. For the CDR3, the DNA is TGTGCCAGCAGCTTGGCACTGAGCGCGAACACCGGGGAGCTGTTTTTT. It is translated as CASSLALSANTGELFF.

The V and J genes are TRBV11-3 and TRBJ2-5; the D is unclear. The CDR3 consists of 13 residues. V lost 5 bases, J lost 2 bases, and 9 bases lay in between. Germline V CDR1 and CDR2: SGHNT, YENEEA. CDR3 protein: CASSLNTQETQYF. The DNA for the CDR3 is TGTGCCAGCAGCCTGAATACTCAAGAGACCCAGTACTTC.

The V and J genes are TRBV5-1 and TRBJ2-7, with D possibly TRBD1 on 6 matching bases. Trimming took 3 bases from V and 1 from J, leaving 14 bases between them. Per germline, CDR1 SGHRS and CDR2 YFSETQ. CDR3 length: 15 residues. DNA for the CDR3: TGCGCCAGCAGCTCGGACCCGGGACAATCCTACGAGCAGTACTTC. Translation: CASSSDPGQSYEQYF. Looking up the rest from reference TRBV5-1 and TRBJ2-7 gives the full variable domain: KAGVTQTPRYLIKTRGQQVTLSCSPISGHRSVSWYQQTPGQGLQFLFEYFSETQRNKGNFPGRFSGRQFSNSRSEMNVSTLELGDSALYLCASSSDPGQSYEQYFGPGTRLTVT.

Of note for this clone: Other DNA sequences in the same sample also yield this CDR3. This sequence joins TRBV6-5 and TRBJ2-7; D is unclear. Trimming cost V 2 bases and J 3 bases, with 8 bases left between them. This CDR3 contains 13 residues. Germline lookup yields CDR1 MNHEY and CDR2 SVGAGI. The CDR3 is CASSYLSSYEQYF. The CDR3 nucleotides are TGTGCCAGCAGTTACCTTAGCAGCTACGAGCAGTACTTC.

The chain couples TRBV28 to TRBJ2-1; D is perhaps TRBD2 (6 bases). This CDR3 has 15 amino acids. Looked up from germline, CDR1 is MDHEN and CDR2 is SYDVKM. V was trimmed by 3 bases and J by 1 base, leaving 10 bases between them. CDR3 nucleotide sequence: TGTGCCAGCAGTTTCCTAGCGAGTTCCTACAATGAGCAGTTCTTC. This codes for CASSFLASSYNEQFF.

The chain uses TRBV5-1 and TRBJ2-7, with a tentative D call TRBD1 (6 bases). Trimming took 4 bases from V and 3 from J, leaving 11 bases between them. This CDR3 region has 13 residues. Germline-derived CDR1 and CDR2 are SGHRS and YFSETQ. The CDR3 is CASSATGCYEQYF. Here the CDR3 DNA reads TGCGCCAGCAGCGCCACAGGGTGCTACGAGCAGTACTTC. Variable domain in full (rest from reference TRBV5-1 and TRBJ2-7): KAGVTQTPRYLIKTRGQQVTLSCSPISGHRSVSWYQQTPGQGLQFLFEYFSETQRNKGNFPGRFSGRQFSNSRSEMNVSTLELGDSALYLCASSATGCYEQYFGPGTRLTVT.

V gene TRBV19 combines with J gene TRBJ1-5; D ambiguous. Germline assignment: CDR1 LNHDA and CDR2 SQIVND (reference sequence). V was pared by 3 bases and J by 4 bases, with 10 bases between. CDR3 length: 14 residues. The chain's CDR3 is CASSITGGNQPQHF. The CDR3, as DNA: TGTGCCAGTAGTATTACGGGTGGAAATCAGCCCCAGCATTTT.

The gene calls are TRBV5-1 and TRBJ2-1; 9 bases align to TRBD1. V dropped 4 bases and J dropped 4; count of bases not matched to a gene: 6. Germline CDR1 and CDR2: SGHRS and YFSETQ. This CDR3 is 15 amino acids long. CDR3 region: CASSKGQGLYNEQFF. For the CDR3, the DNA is TGCGCCAGCAGCAAGGGACAGGGACTTTACAATGAGCAGTTCTTC. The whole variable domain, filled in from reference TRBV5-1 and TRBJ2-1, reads KAGVTQTPRYLIKTRGQQVTLSCSPISGHRSVSWYQQTPGQGLQFLFEYFSETQRNKGNFPGRFSGRQFSNSRSEMNVSTLELGDSALYLCASSKGQGLYNEQFFGPGTRLTVL.

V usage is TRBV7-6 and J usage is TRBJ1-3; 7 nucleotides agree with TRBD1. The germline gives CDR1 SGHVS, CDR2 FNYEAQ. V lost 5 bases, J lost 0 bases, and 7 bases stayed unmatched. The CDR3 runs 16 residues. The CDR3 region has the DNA TGTGCCAGCAGCCCAGGGACAGCTGTCTCTGGAAACACCATATATTTT. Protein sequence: CASSPGTAVSGNTIYF.

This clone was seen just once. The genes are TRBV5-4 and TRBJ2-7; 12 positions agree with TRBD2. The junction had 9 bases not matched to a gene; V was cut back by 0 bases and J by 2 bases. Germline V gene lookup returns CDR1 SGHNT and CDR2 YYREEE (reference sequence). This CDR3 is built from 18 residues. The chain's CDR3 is CASSLAPLAGGPTYEQYF. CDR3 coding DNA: TGTGCCAGCAGCTTGGCCCCACTAGCGGGGGGCCCTACCTACGAGCAGTACTTC.

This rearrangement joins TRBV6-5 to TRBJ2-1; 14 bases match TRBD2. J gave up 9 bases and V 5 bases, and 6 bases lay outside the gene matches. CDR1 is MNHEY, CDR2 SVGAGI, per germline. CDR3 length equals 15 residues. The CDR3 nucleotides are TGTGCCAGCAGTCCGACTAGCGGGGGGGCCGTTGAGCAGTTCTTC. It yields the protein CASSPTSGGAVEQFF.

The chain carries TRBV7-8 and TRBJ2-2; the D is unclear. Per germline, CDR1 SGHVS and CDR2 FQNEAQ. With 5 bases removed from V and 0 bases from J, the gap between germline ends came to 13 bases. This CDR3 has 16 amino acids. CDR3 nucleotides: TGTGCCAGCAGCCCCCCCTCCCTCCCGAACACCGGGGAGCTGTTTTTT. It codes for CASSPPSLPNTGELFF.

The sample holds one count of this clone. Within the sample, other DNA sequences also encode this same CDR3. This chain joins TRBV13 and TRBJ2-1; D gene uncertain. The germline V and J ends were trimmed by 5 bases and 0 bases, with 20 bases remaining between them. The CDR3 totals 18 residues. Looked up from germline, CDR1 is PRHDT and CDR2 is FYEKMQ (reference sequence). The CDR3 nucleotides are TGTGCCAGCAGCCTCGGAAGACCCGTCCCTAGCTCCTACAATGAGCAGTTCTTC. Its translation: CASSLGRPVPSSYNEQFF. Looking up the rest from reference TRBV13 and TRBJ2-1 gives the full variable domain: AAGVIQSPRHLIKEKRETATLKCYPIPRHDTVYWYQQGPGQDPQFLISFYEKMQSDKGSIPDRFSAQQFSDYHSELNMSSLELGDSALYFCASSLGRPVPSSYNEQFFGPGTRLTVL.

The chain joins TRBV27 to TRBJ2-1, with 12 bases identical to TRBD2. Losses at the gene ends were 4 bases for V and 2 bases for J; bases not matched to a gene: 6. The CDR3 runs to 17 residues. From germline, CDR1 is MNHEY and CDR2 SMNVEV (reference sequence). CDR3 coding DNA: TGTGCCAGCAGTTATTCCGGACTAGCGGGAACCTACAATGAGCAGTTCTTC. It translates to CASSYSGLAGTYNEQFF.